The 21 T cell receptor beta chains below all came from one sample that was sequenced in a study of CXCR3-negative and CXCR3-positive naive CD8 T cells. It was by 5' RACE with UMI labels that the TRB cDNA libraries were prepared. TCRdb reanalyzed the 5' RACE reads, giving one entry per CDR3 protein sequence and no DNA. This sample's table reports tens of thousands of distinct CDR3 sequences. The sample was naive CXCR3- CD8+ T cells from blood. As to subset: CD45RO-CCR7+CD27+CD95- naive CD8+ T cells lacking CXCR3 (TNR3-). The receptor set was obtained from a human donor in good health. Some clones in this sample may be carry-over from other donors' samples.

The chain has TRBV5-1 and TRBJ2-6. In germline, CDR1 is SGHRS, CDR2 YFSETQ. The CDR3 spans 15 residues. The CDR3 protein is CASSLGDSGANVLTF.

The CDR3 here is CSAREGFYNQPQHF. The rearrangement links TRBV20-1 to TRBJ1-5. Germline lookup yields CDR1 DFQATT and CDR2 SNEGSKA (reference sequence). The CDR3 extends over 14 amino acids.

This chain connects TRBV15 to TRBJ1-2; TCRdb proposes TRBD1, but this gene call is untestable without DNA. The CDR3 covers 15 residues. Germline CDR1 and CDR2: LNHNV and YYDKDF (reference sequence). CDR3 loop: CATSSRPRDTNGYTF.

The chain couples TRBV27 to TRBJ2-7; lacking DNA, the TRBD1 call made by TCRdb goes unchecked. Per germline, CDR1 MNHEY and CDR2 SMNVEV (reference sequence). This CDR3 spans 15 amino acids. CDR3: CASSTWTSPLGEQYF.

The chain links TRBV6-1 to TRBJ2-1. There are 12 residues in the CDR3. Germline V gives CDR1 MNHNS, CDR2 SASEGT. CDR3 sequence: CASTSDYNEQFF.

The rearrangement links TRBV14 to TRBJ1-2; lacking DNA, the TRBD1 call made by TCRdb goes unchecked. Germline CDR1 reads SGHDN; CDR2 reads FVKESK. The length of the CDR3 is 15 residues. The CDR3 here is CASSSYPGQGAGYTF.

CDR3 sequence: CASSLVGGGADTQYF. The rearrangement links TRBV5-1 to TRBJ2-3; the D call of TRBD2 rests on TCRdb alone, since no DNA is present to check it. The CDR3 extends over 15 amino acids. Germline loops: CDR1 SGHRS, CDR2 YFSETQ.

V and J are TRBV28 and TRBJ1-1; TCRdb returns TRBD1, unconfirmable since there is no DNA. Germline V gene sequence: CDR1 MDHEN, CDR2 SYDVKM. The CDR3 contains 14 residues. CDR3 residues: CASSPPAGGTEAFF.

The chain employs TRBV14 and TRBJ1-1; TCRdb names TRBD1, which stays unverified in the absence of DNA. This CDR3 contains 13 residues. Per the germline V gene, CDR1 is SGHDN and CDR2 is FVKESK. CDR3 residues: CASSHIGHLEAFF.

The chain is built from TRBV11-2 and TRBJ1-1; TCRdb gives TRBD1 as the D gene, but with no DNA this cannot be confirmed. Germline V gene data show CDR1 as SGHAT and CDR2 as FQNNGV. CDR3 length: 16 residues. CDR3 protein: CASSLGTGGSNTEAFF.

The V and J genes are TRBV6-5 and TRBJ2-1; TCRdb returns TRBD1, unconfirmable since there is no DNA. CDR1 is MNHEY and CDR2 is SVGAGI in the germline V gene. The length of the CDR3 is 15 residues. This CDR3 reads CASRGQGASGDEQFF.

The chain links TRBV12-3 or TRBV12-4 to TRBJ1-1. The CDR3 is 13 amino acids. This CDR3 is CASSFEGYTEAFF.

The chain uses TRBV29-1 and TRBJ2-7. CDR1 and CDR2 (germline): SQVTM, ANQGSEA. The CDR3 consists of 13 residues. CDR3 amino acids: CSVGTKSSYEQYF.

The chain uses TRBV9 and TRBJ1-4; TCRdb gives TRBD1 as the D gene, but with no DNA this cannot be confirmed. This CDR3 contains 15 residues. CDR1 and CDR2 (germline): SGDLS, YYNGEE. CDR3 sequence: CASSVAGAANEKLFF.

J is TRBJ2-1 and V is TRBV28. This CDR3 comprises 15 residues. The germline V gene has CDR1 MDHEN and CDR2 SYDVKM. CDR3 in amino acids: CASSLPGTAYNEQFF.

This chain joins TRBV12-3 or TRBV12-4 and TRBJ2-2; TCRdb lists TRBD1, though no DNA is available to test this call. CDR3 length equals 14 residues. The chain's CDR3 is CASSMRQGTGELFF.

The V call is TRBV29-1, the J call TRBJ2-3. CDR1 and CDR2 from the germline V gene are SQVTM and ANQGSEA. CDR3 length: 14 residues. The CDR3 loop is CSFVPIRDTDTQYF.

The chain has TRBV7-2 and TRBJ1-2; with no DNA, the TCRdb D assignment of TRBD1 cannot be verified. Germline V CDR1 and CDR2: SGHTA, FQGNSA. This CDR3 is 15 amino acids long. CDR3 sequence reads: CASHPVETHTPGYTF.

The J gene is TRBJ2-3, the V gene TRBV7-9; TCRdb proposes TRBD1, but this gene call is untestable without DNA. CDR1 is SEHNR, CDR2 FQNEAQ, per germline (reference sequence). The CDR3 loop spans 16 amino acids. The CDR3 loop is CASSAPLRGAGDTQYF.

V usage is TRBV7-6 and J usage is TRBJ1-2; TCRdb designates TRBD1, a call that cannot be tested without DNA. Germline V CDR1 and CDR2: SGHVS, FNYEAQ. The CDR3 extends over 18 amino acids. The CDR3 protein is CASSLTAGTVPPIYGYTF.

The chain carries TRBV7-9 and TRBJ2-1; there is no DNA to check the TCRdb D call of TRBD1. The length of the CDR3 is 13 residues. The germline gives CDR1 SEHNR, CDR2 FQNEAQ (reference sequence). The CDR3 spells CASREGARDEQFF.